Each of the 27 T cell receptor beta chains below was sequenced from the same sample in a study of neoadjuvant nivolumab and ipilimumab in lung cancer. Using immunoSEQ multiplex PCR, the repertoire was profiled, and TCRdb retains in-frame clones only, with some absent. The sample shows 20,000 to 25,000 clones, 82% of them seen only once. The sample here was peripheral blood, taken before neoadjuvant nivolumab, alone or with ipilimumab. The receptors stem from an adult with non-small cell lung cancer.

This clone was detected only a few times. The chain combines TRBV28 with TRBJ2-1; D call uncertain. V lost 3 bases, J lost 7 bases, and 7 bases lay in between. The CDR3 runs to 12 residues. The germline V gene encodes CDR1 MDHEN and CDR2 SYDVKM. For the CDR3, the DNA is TGTGCCAGCAGTTTGGAGTTTAATGAGCAGTTCTTC. Translated, it gives CASSLEFNEQFF.

The genes are TRBV27 and TRBJ1-2; D possibly corresponds to TRBD1 (5 bases). The CDR3 is made up of 13 amino acids. Germline V lookup: CDR1 MNHEY, CDR2 SMNVEV (reference sequence). Trimming left V 3 bases short and J 8 bases short, with 13 bases between. CDR3 in DNA: TGTGCCAGCAGTTTTCAGGGATTCGGCGGCTACACCTTC. It yields the protein CASSFQGFGGYTF.

The chain carries TRBV7-2 and TRBJ2-3, with 16 bases identical to TRBD2. J gave up 4 bases and V 5 bases, and 9 bases lay outside the gene matches. This CDR3 has 18 residues. Looked up from germline, CDR1 is SGHTA and CDR2 is FQGNSA. Here the CDR3 reads CASSPGGLAGGLADTQYF. CDR3 bases: TGTGCCAGCAGCCCAGGGGGACTAGCGGGAGGGCTTGCAGATACGCAGTATTTT.

The chain uses TRBV7-2 and TRBJ1-5, with D uncertain. The germline V gene has CDR1 SGHTA and CDR2 FQGNSA. There are 13 residues in the CDR3. Trimming stripped 2 bases from V and 4 bases from J, with 6 bases between. The CDR3 region is CASSLSVNQPQHF. Here the CDR3 DNA reads TGTGCCAGCAGCTTAAGCGTAAATCAGCCCCAGCATTTT. Combining the CDR3 with reference TRBV7-2 and TRBJ1-5 gives the whole variable domain GAGVSQSPSNKVTEKGKDVELRCDPISGHTALYWYRQSLGQGLEFLIYFQGNSAPDKSGLPSDRFSAERTGGSVSTLTIQRTQQEDSAVYLCASSLSVNQPQHFGDGTRLSIL.

In its sample, this clone was seen once. CDR3 region: CSARKGETQYF. The CDR3 DNA follows: TGCAGTGCCAGAAAGGGGGAGACCCAGTACTTC. The chain has TRBV20-1 and TRBJ2-5, with D perhaps TRBD1 (5 bases). Trimming left V 6 bases short and J 5 bases short, with 10 bases between. This CDR3 spans 11 amino acids. CDR1 is DFQATT and CDR2 is SNEGSKA in the germline V gene (reference sequence).

The chain links TRBV6-1 to TRBJ2-7; 10 bases are a match to TRBD2. Unmatched junction bases numbered 13, after V lost 7 bases and J lost 7 bases. CDR1 and CDR2 (germline): MNHNS, SASEGT. CDR3 length: 15 amino acids. CDR3 sequence (DNA): TGTGCCAGCAATACGCTAGCGGGAGAGTTACAGGAGCAGTACTTC. Its translation is CASNTLAGELQEQYF.

This clone was recorded once. V is TRBV4-1 and J is TRBJ2-2, with TRBD1 as a possible D gene (6 bases). The V gene lost 8 bases and the J gene lost 4 bases, with 14 bases spanning the gap. The CDR3 extends over 14 amino acids. Germline V lookup: CDR1 MGHRA, CDR2 YSYEKL. CDR3 sequence (DNA): TGCGCCAGCGCTTCGGCAGGGGCCACCGGGGAGCTGTTTTTT. It specifies CASASAGATGELFF.

This chain uses TRBV5-4 with TRBJ2-7; D gene uncertain. CDR1 and CDR2 (germline): SGHNT, YYREEE (reference sequence). The CDR3 totals 11 residues. The V end was cut by 3 bases, the J end by 6 bases, with 7 bases between. Here the CDR3 DNA reads TGTGCCAGCAGCTGGAGAGGCGAGCAGTACTTC. This sequence encodes CASSWRGEQYF.

The chain joins TRBV6-5 to TRBJ2-5, with D perhaps assigned TRBD1 or TRBD2 (5 bases each). From germline, CDR1 is MNHEY and CDR2 SVGAGI. V shed 0 bases and J shed 5 bases, with 7 bases lying between them. The CDR3 is 13 residues long. The CDR3, as DNA: TGTGCCAGCAGTTACTCAGGGACGGAGACCCAGTACTTC. It is translated as CASSYSGTETQYF.

V usage is TRBV9 and J usage is TRBJ2-7, with D perhaps given as TRBD1 or TRBD2 (5 bases each). The V gene lost 4 bases and the J gene lost 4 bases, with 21 bases spanning the gap. Germline CDR1 reads SGDLS; CDR2 reads YYNGEE. The CDR3 contains 16 residues. The CDR3 DNA sequence: TGTGCCAGCAGCCCCGCAATGGGACCCGCTAGATACGAGCAGTACTTC. Amino acids: CASSPAMGPARYEQYF.

The gene calls are TRBV7-2 and TRBJ2-1; D may be TRBD2 (6 bases). CDR3 size: 13 residues. The V gene's germline CDR1 is SGHTA and CDR2 FQGNSA. With 7 bases removed from V and 4 bases from J, the gap between germline ends came to 11 bases. The CDR3 DNA is TGTGCCAGCACCCCGGGAGAGTACAATGAGCAGTTCTTC. It yields the protein CASTPGEYNEQFF.

This chain connects TRBV10-2 to TRBJ1-5; perhaps TRBD1 as D (5 bases). The V gene lost 6 bases and the J gene lost 3 bases, with 12 bases spanning the gap. CDR1 is WSHSY, CDR2 SAAADI, per germline. The CDR3 extends over 14 amino acids. CDR3 in DNA: TGCGCCAGCAGGGCAGAACAGGTCAATCAGCCCCAGCATTTT. This translates into CASRAEQVNQPQHF.

The chain links TRBV19 to TRBJ1-5; no firm D call. Trimming took off 3 bases at V and 2 bases at J, with 11 bases between the two ends. The CDR3 covers 15 residues. Per the germline V gene, CDR1 is LNHDA and CDR2 is SQIVND (reference sequence). CDR3 DNA sequence: TGTGCCAGTAGTATTTATGCGGATGGCAATCAGCCCCAGCATTTT. Translation gives CASSIYADGNQPQHF.

A few counts support this clone. V and J are TRBV27 and TRBJ1-1; D is unclear. Germline CDR1 and CDR2: MNHEY and SMNVEV (reference sequence). The CDR3 consists of 13 residues. The V gene lost 6 bases and the J gene lost 0 bases, with 8 bases spanning the gap. CDR3 protein: CASRGTMNTEAFF. The CDR3, as DNA: TGTGCCAGCAGGGGCACAATGAACACTGAAGCTTTCTTT.

The rearrangement uses TRBV9 and TRBJ1-2; maybe TRBD1 (5 bases). The CDR3 loop spans 13 amino acids. The germline gives CDR1 SGDLS, CDR2 YYNGEE. V lost 6 bases, J lost 8 bases, and 17 bases lay in between. The CDR3 DNA follows: TGTGCCAGCAACCGAGACAGCTTGTCCGGCTACACCTTC. This codes for CASNRDSLSGYTF.

CDR3 residues: CASSLITEAFF. The DNA for the CDR3 is TGTGCCAGCAGCCTCATCACTGAAGCTTTCTTT. The gene calls are TRBV7-9 and TRBJ1-1; D uncertain. Trimming removed 5 bases from V and 4 bases from J, with 5 bases in between. The CDR3 spans 11 residues. Germline CDR1 SEHNR, CDR2 FQNEAQ (reference sequence).

In its sample, this clone was seen once. The chain uses TRBV18 and TRBJ2-1; TRBD2 agrees at 13 bases. Germline V gives CDR1 KGHSH, CDR2 LQKENI. Trimming cost V 4 bases and J 5 bases; bases outside gene matches: 8. This CDR3 is built from 17 residues. CDR3 sequence (DNA): TGTGCCAGCTCACGTTCCGGGACTAGCGGGACCGACAATGAGCAGTTCTTC. This translates into CASSRSGTSGTDNEQFF.

Only a few counts were recorded for this clone. CDR3 in amino acids: CASRLASGSGVETQYF. CDR3 nucleotides: TGTGCCAGCAGATTAGCTAGCGGGAGTGGTGTAGAGACCCAGTACTTC. This sequence joins TRBV2 and TRBJ2-5, with 10 bases aligning to TRBD2. Trimming took 6 bases from V and 4 from J; bases not matched to a gene: 11. The V gene's germline CDR1 is SNHLY and CDR2 FYNNEI. The CDR3 is 16 amino acids.

CDR3 sequence (DNA): TGCGCCAGCAGCCAATCGCCCGGACGGGATACGCAGTATTTT. This gives the protein CASSQSPGRDTQYF. This chain uses TRBV4-1 with TRBJ2-3; D gene ambiguous. The CDR3 length is 14 residues. Germline-derived CDR1 and CDR2 are MGHRA and YSYEKL. V was shortened by 2 bases and J by 6 bases, with 12 bases between the two germline ends.

The chain couples TRBV19 to TRBJ2-5; 10 nucleotides align to TRBD2. Germline loops: CDR1 LNHDA, CDR2 SQIVND (reference sequence). V shed 6 bases, J shed 2 bases, and the junction held 6 bases outside the gene matches. CDR3 length equals 15 residues. This chain's CDR3 is CASRGLAGDQETQYF. CDR3 nucleotide sequence: TGTGCCAGTAGGGGCCTAGCGGGAGATCAAGAGACCCAGTACTTC.

This chain uses TRBV30 with TRBJ2-3; 9 bases agree with TRBD2. The V and J ends lost 1 base and 5 bases, in that order; junction bases with no gene match: 7. CDR1 is GTSNPN and CDR2 is SVGIG in the germline V gene (reference sequence). The CDR3 totals 15 residues. CDR3 residues: CAWSDLAGERDTQYF. DNA of the CDR3: TGTGCCTGGAGTGACTTAGCGGGAGAAAGAGATACGCAGTATTTT.

This clone was picked up one time. CDR3 protein: CASSVGHEQYF. The CDR3 nucleotides read TGTGCCAGCAGTGTCGGGCACGAGCAGTACTTC. This chain links TRBV2 with TRBJ2-7; D remains ambiguous. V was shortened by 4 bases and J by 5 bases, with 6 bases between the two germline ends. The length of the CDR3 is 11 residues. Germline V gene lookup returns CDR1 SNHLY and CDR2 FYNNEI.

This clone was detected a few times. CDR3 in amino acids: CSVEDTGLAGRYDNEQFF. The CDR3 DNA follows: TGCAGCGTTGAAGATACGGGACTAGCGGGACGTTACGACAATGAGCAGTTCTTC. The chain links TRBV29-1 to TRBJ2-1; the match to TRBD2 covers 13 bases. Germline CDR1 is SQVTM and CDR2 is ANQGSEA. The CDR3 loop spans 18 amino acids. V was clipped by 0 bases and J by 5 bases; unmatched bases: 10.

J is TRBJ1-2 and V is TRBV6-6; D unclear. CDR1 and CDR2 from the germline V gene are MNHNY and SVGAGI (reference sequence). The CDR3 has 14 residues. V dropped 0 bases and J dropped 5 bases, with 10 bases sitting between them. The CDR3 sequence: CASSYSKQTYGYTF. The CDR3 region has the DNA TGTGCCAGCAGTTACTCTAAACAGACTTATGGCTACACCTTC.

The CDR3 sequence: CASSWGGRGQNNEQFF. CDR3 nucleotides: TGTGCCAGCAGTTGGGGCGGGAGAGGTCAGAACAATGAGCAGTTCTTC. The V and J genes are TRBV6-5 and TRBJ2-1, with 7 bases lining up with TRBD2. The V gene end was trimmed by 4 bases and the J gene end by 5 bases; junction bases not matched to a gene: 11. The CDR3 is made up of 16 amino acids. Looked up from germline, CDR1 is MNHEY and CDR2 is SVGAGI.

V gene TRBV7-8 combines with J gene TRBJ2-2; 8 bases fit TRBD1. Germline V lookup: CDR1 SGHVS, CDR2 FQNEAQ. The trim removed 5 bases at V and 4 bases at J, leaving 6 bases unmatched. This CDR3 comprises 15 residues. The CDR3 here is CASSGITGGTGELFF. The CDR3 DNA reads TGTGCCAGCAGCGGGATTACAGGGGGCACCGGGGAGCTGTTTTTT.

This clone showed up just once. The chain recombines TRBV7-8 with TRBJ1-1, with 9 bases matching TRBD1. The germline V gene encodes CDR1 SGHVS and CDR2 FQNEAQ. This CDR3 spans 14 amino acids. With V trimmed by 3 bases and J by 4 bases, 3 bases remained unmatched. The CDR3 nucleotides are TGTGCCAGCAGCTTCCAGGGACAGGGCACTGAAGCTTTCTTT. It translates to CASSFQGQGTEAFF. The full variable domain, with the rest looked up from reference TRBV7-8 and TRBJ1-1, is GAGVSQSPRYKVAKRGQDVALRCDPISGHVSLFWYQQALGQGPEFLTYFQNEAQLDKSGLPSDRFFAERPEGSVSTLKIQRTQQEDSAVYLCASSFQGQGTEAFFGQGTRLTVV.